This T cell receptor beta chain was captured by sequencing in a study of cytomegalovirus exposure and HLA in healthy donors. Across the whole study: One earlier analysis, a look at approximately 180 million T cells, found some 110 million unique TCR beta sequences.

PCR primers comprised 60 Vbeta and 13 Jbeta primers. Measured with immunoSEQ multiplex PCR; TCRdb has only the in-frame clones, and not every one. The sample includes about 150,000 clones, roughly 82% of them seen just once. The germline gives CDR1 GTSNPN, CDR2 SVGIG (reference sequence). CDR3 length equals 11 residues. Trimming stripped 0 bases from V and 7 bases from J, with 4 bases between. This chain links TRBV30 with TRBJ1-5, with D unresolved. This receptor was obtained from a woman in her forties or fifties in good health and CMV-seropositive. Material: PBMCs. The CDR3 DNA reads TGTGCCTGGAGTGTACACCAGCCCCAGCATTTT. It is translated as CAWSVHQPQHF.